The entry that follows covers one TCR beta chain sequence. Antigen specificity is unknown. The sample belongs to a study of lymphopenia after photon versus proton radiotherapy. Whole-study findings and limits: After lymphocyte nadir, photon-treated repertoires showed oligoclonal expansion, especially CD8+ Temra.

CDR1 is MDHEN and CDR2 is SYDVKM in the germline V gene. Trimming at V came to 8 bases and at J to 7 bases, leaving 8 bases not matched to a gene. The CDR3 covers 13 residues. Repertoires were generated with immunoSEQ multiplex PCR, while TCRdb's copy carries only in-frame clones and drops some. Of around 30,000 clones in the sample, 85% to 90% were seen once. The sequencing used peripheral blood, collected from a patient treated with proton-based radiotherapy. The chain employs TRBV28 and TRBJ2-7; 10 bases map to TRBD2. The receptor was derived from a woman aged 70-85 years with pancreatic cancer. Some clones in this sample may be carry-over from other donors' samples. The CDR3 nucleotides read TGTGCCAGCCAAGCGGGAGGGAGGGATGAGCAGTACTTC. It translates to CASQAGGRDEQYF.